This T cell receptor (beta chain) was sequenced during a study of T cell responses to AZD1222 COVID-19 vaccine. General study results and limits: Unmutated variant regions are reportedly targeted by nearly half of spike-specific TCRs. No repertoire was sampled before or during the peak T cell response, only after it. Spike-specific TCR breadth and depth were elevated following two AZD1222 doses.

This clone was counted a few times. Its antigen is as yet unknown. Germline V CDR1 and CDR2: LNHDA, SQIVND (reference sequence). The CDR3 has 14 amino acids. With 7 bases removed from V and 0 bases from J, the gap between germline ends came to 12 bases. TCRdb's copy holds only in-frame clones and misses some; the assay was immunoSEQ multiplex PCR. The repertoire consists of around 260,000 clones, with 80% to 95% occurring once and the leading ten covering 0.55%. Here the sequenced sample was peripheral blood, taken on day 0 of AZD1222 vaccination. The gene calls are TRBV19 and TRBJ1-1; a possible D gene is TRBD1 (5 bases). The clonotype comes from an adult in good health. In nucleotides, the CDR3 is TGTGCCAGTATCTCCTGGGGGTTGAACACTGAAGCTTTCTTT. This translates into CASISWGLNTEAFF.